A selection of T cell receptor beta chains follows, all from one sample in a study of T cells after yellow fever vaccination. TCRdb reanalysed the 5' RACE reads using MiXCR and keeps one entry per CDR3 protein. This table has some 600,000 distinct CDR3 sequences, roughly an eighth appearing once. The sequencing here drew on PBMCs, taken on the day of the yellow fever booster vaccination. Source of these receptors: a man between 25 and 39 years old who received the YFV17D yellow fever vaccine. Each CDR3 is given with its conserved first and last residue. Fields, in order: V gene, J gene, D gene, CDR3 protein. D genes are given only for firm matches.

TRBV5-4	TRBJ1-2	TRBD1	CASSLEAGQDYGYTF
TRBV27	TRBJ2-7	TRBD2	CASSLGSGRGREQYF
TRBV3-1	TRBJ2-2	.	CASSQSGELFF
TRBV6-2/TRBV6-3	TRBJ2-2	.	CASGKGGSTGELFF
TRBV4-3	TRBJ2-1	TRBD2	CASSQDWIAGYNEQFF
TRBV6-1	TRBJ2-2	.	CASSISGRVDTGELFF
TRBV27	TRBJ2-5	TRBD2	CASSLSTSGGWETQYF
TRBV20-1	TRBJ2-7	.	CSLERPGIRVYEQYF
TRBV20-1	TRBJ2-3	.	CSARHGAGTDTQYF
TRBV7-9	TRBJ1-2	TRBD1	CASSARGTGGGYGYTF
TRBV19	TRBJ2-2	.	CASSKTGTTGELFF
TRBV27	TRBJ2-5	TRBD2	CASSLYAGGGETQYF
TRBV5-1	TRBJ2-3	.	CASSLVGSGTDTQYF
TRBV20-1	TRBJ1-1	TRBD1	CSARATGDTEAFF
TRBV5-1	TRBJ2-2	TRBD1	CASSLAGQGDTGELFF
TRBV7-8	TRBJ2-3	TRBD2	CASSLVSGSRADTQYF
TRBV5-1	TRBJ1-6	.	CASRDTRDSPLHF
TRBV25-1	TRBJ1-5	TRBD1	CASSELGTGNQPQHF
TRBV24-1	TRBJ1-2	.	CATSDPTGIGGYTF
TRBV7-2	TRBJ1-2	.	CASSTIPGYGYTF
TRBV4-3	TRBJ2-1	.	CASSQEQVHNEQFF
TRBV2	TRBJ2-5	TRBD2	CASSEKVIVLAGQETQYF
TRBV21-1	TRBJ2-4	.	CASSKRRRLATSPPRRAKNIQYF
TRBV15	TRBJ2-2	TRBD1	CATKLPGQGPGELFF
TRBV5-4	TRBJ2-1	TRBD1	CASSEDRAGDEQFF
TRBV29-1	TRBJ2-4	TRBD1	CSVRGTGESKNIQYF
TRBV7-3	TRBJ1-2	.	CASSTPCRAF
TRBV7-9	TRBJ2-1	TRBD2	CASNLAGPYNEQFF
TRBV5-1	TRBJ2-2	.	CASSLGQGRSGELFF
TRBV10-3	TRBJ1-5	.	CAISEFVGAGGQPQHF
TRBV7-9	TRBJ2-1	TRBD2	CASSLSSGSPFF
TRBV18	TRBJ2-3	.	CASSPPMSTDTQYF
TRBV5-1	TRBJ1-2	.	CASSLRGDGYTF
TRBV7-2	TRBJ2-2	TRBD1	CASSLDRGSTGELFF
TRBV28	TRBJ2-3	TRBD2	CASSLAAGGSDTQYF
TRBV4-2	TRBJ2-5	.	CASSQETLETQYF
TRBV6-4	TRBJ2-2	TRBD1	CASSQGTGNTGELFF
TRBV18	TRBJ2-1	TRBD1	CASSATGGTYNEQFF
TRBV3-1	TRBJ1-5	.	CASSQDRGGPQHF
TRBV20-1	TRBJ1-2	TRBD1	CSARGTGVYGYTF
TRBV5-1	TRBJ1-4	.	CASSRDVGTVGVTNEKLFF
TRBV7-6	TRBJ2-5	TRBD2	CASSLNSGSWAETQYF
TRBV7-2	TRBJ1-1	.	CASRTSWTNTEAFF
TRBV7-9	TRBJ2-1	.	CASSILSGRDSKSYNEQFF
TRBV19	TRBJ2-2	TRBD1	CASKGQGGSANTGELFF
TRBV12-3/TRBV12-4	TRBJ2-7	TRBD2	CASSMTSGGSYEQYF